This TCR beta chain was found in a study of shared clonotypes between healthy human individuals. At the deep level, the assay was run. Libraries were prepared by immunoSEQ multiplex PCR; TCRdb keeps only in-frame clonotypes and omits some of them. Of a few million clones in the sample, nearly 97% were seen once. CDR3 length: 14 amino acids. V was pared by 4 bases and J by 3 bases, with 12 bases between. Germline V gives CDR1 MNHNY, CDR2 SVGAGI (reference sequence). This chain uses TRBV6-6 with TRBJ1-1, with D unclear. Sequenced material: naive CD4+ T cells sorted from blood. As to subset: CD45RA+ positively selected. The receptor was isolated from a man aged 18 to 35 in good health. This chain's CDR3 is CASSFLSGDTEAFF. CDR3 nucleotide sequence: TGTGCCAGCAGTTTTCTCTCAGGAGACACTGAAGCTTTCTTT.